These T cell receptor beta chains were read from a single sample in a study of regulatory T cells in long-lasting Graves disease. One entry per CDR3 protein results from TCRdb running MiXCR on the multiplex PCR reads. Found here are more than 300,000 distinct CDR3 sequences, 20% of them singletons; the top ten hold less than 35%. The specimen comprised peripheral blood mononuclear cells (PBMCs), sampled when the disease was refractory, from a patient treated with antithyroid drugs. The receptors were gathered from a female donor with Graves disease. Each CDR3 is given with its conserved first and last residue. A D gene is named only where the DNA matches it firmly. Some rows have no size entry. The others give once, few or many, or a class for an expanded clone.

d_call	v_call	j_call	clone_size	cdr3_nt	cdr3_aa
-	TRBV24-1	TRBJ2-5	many	TGTGCCACCAGTGATGGTAGACAGATACAAGAGACCCAGTACTTC	CATSDGRQIQETQYF
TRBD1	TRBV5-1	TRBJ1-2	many	TGTGCCAGCAGCTTGGCAGGGGGGAACTATGGCTACACCTTC	CASSLAGGNYGYTF
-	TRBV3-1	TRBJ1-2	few	TGTGCCAGCAGCCCCCCCGGGAGCTATGGCTACACCTTC	CASSPPGSYGYTF
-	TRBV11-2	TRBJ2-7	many	TGTGCCAGCAGCTTAGGGGCCCATCGGTACTTC	CASSLGAHRYF
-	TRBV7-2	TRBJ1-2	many	TGTGCCAGCAGCCCGTCGGCGGGGAGGTCTGGCTACACCTTC	CASSPSAGRSGYTF
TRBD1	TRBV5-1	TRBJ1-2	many	TGCGCCAGCAGCCGGGACAGTAAAGCTAACTATGGCTACACCTTC	CASSRDSKANYGYTF
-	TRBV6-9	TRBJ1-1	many	TGTGCCAGCAGTTACAAGGGAAGGGCTGAAGCTTTCTTT	CASSYKGRAEAFF
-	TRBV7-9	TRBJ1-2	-	TGTGCCAGCAGCTTACCGGTGGGGGGGAGCGGCTACACCTTC	CASSLPVGGSGYTF
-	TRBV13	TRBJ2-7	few	TGTGCCAGCAGCTTTAGGACGAGCCTATCCTACGAGCAGTACTTC	CASSFRTSLSYEQYF
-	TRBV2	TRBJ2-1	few	TGTGCCAGCAGTGATTGGGGTCGGAACTACAATGAGCAGTTCTTC	CASSDWGRNYNEQFF
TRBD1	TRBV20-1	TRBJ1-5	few	TGCAGTGCTAGAGGTCCGGGACAGGGAGAAAATCAGCCCCAGCATTTT	CSARGPGQGENQPQHF
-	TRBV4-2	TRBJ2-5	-	TGTGCCAGCAGCCAAGATCTGAGGGTTGGAGAGACCCAGTACTTC	CASSQDLRVGETQYF
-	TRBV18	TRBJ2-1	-	TGTGCCAGCTCGCAAATAGGGGTCCGTGAGCAGTTCTTC	CASSQIGVREQFF
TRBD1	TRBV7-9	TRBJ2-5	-	TGTGCCAGCAGCTTACCCCGACAGGGTAAAGGAGAGACCCAGTACTTC	CASSLPRQGKGETQYF
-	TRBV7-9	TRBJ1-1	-	TGTGCCAGCGGCCTGGTGAACACTGAAGCTTTCTTT	CASGLVNTEAFF
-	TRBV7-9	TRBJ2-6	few	TGTGCCAGCAGCTCGTCGCACAGGAGAGGTCTCCCTGGGGCCAACGTCCTGACTTTC	CASSSSHRRGLPGANVLTF
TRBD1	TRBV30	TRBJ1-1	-	TGTGCCTGGAGTTCTGGGACAGGGGGCTCTGAAGCTTTCTTT	CAWSSGTGGSEAFF
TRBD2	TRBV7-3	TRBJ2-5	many	TGTGCCAGCAGCACCATAGCGGGAGGGAAAGAGACCCAGTACTTC	CASSTIAGGKETQYF
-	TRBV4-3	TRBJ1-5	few	TGCGCCAGCAGCCAAGATCTTAGGGGGGGGTGGAGCAATCAGCCCCAGCATTTT	CASSQDLRGGWSNQPQHF
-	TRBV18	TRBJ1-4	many	TGTGCCAGCGACCCAGCCGGGACGCGAGCTAATGAAAAACTGTTTTTT	CASDPAGTRANEKLFF
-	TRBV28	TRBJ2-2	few	TGTGCCAGCAGTTTAGGGTCTCTAAACACCGGGGAGCTGTTTTTT	CASSLGSLNTGELFF
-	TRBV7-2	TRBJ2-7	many	TGTGCCAGCAGCGCAGTGCCGGGGGCTGAGGCCTACGAGCAGTACTTC	CASSAVPGAEAYEQYF
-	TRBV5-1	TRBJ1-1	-	TGCGCCAGCAGCTTGATGGGGGTCGCTGAAGCTTTCTTT	CASSLMGVAEAFF
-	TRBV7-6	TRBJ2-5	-	TGTGCCAGCAGCCGTACCCAGGGCAAGACCCAGTACTTC	CASSRTQGKTQYF
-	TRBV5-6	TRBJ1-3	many	TGTGCCAGCAGCTTGCAGGATCGTGGAAACACCATATATTTT	CASSLQDRGNTIYF
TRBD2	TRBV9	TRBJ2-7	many	TGTGCCAGCAGCCCTGGGGGGGGATCGTCCTCCGAGCAGTACTTC	CASSPGGGSSSEQYF
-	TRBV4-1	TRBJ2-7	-	TGCGCCAGCAGCCAAGTCGCGGGAATATCCTACGAGCAGTACTTC	CASSQVAGISYEQYF
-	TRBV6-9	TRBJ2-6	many	TGTGCCAGCAGTTACTCTTCACGGGACTCTGGGGCCAACGTCCTGACTTTC	CASSYSSRDSGANVLTF
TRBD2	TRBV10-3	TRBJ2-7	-	TGTGCCATCAGTGGCCCGGGACTAGCGGGAGCCGAGCAGTACTTC	CAISGPGLAGAEQYF